Below, 20 T cell receptor beta chains from the same sample are listed, as sequenced in a study of vaccination and CD4 T cells after COVID-19. TCRdb redid the calling of the PCR reads with MiXCR, one entry per CDR3 protein. This table has about 14,000 distinct CDR3 sequences, 69% appearing once. The sample in question was CD4+ T cells from blood, obtained after SARS-CoV-2 vaccination. These receptors were taken from a human donor who had recovered from COVID-19.

This clonotype was detected a few times. Here the CDR3 DNA reads TGTGCCACCCTTGGGACAGGGGATGGCTACACCTTC. It codes for CATLGTGDGYTF. V is TRBV24-1 and J is TRBJ1-2, with 10 bases lining up with TRBD1. V lost 9 bases to trimming and J lost 6 bases; unmatched junction nucleotides: 3. This CDR3 region has 12 residues. The germline V gene has CDR1 KGHDR and CDR2 SFDVKD.

The chain links TRBV7-9 to TRBJ2-7, with 10 bases lining up with TRBD2. Germline lookup yields CDR1 SEHNR and CDR2 FQNEAQ (reference sequence). This CDR3 has 16 residues. The V and J ends lost 3 bases and 3 bases, in that order; junction bases with no gene match: 8. The CDR3 sequence: CASSLVLAGADYEQYF. CDR3 coding DNA: TGTGCCAGCAGCTTGGTCCTAGCGGGAGCCGACTACGAGCAGTACTTC.

This clonotype was observed a single time. The rearrangement uses TRBV7-9 and TRBJ2-7, with TRBD1 matching 7 bases. The V gene end was trimmed by 2 bases and the J gene end by 0 bases; junction bases not matched to a gene: 7. Looked up from germline, CDR1 is SEHNR and CDR2 is FQNEAQ (reference sequence). The CDR3 is 16 residues long. The CDR3, as DNA: TGTGCCAGCAGCTTACCCGGGACAGTGTTCTCCTACGAGCAGTACTTC. It codes for CASSLPGTVFSYEQYF.

The chain has TRBV7-7 and TRBJ2-5; D is perhaps TRBD1 or TRBD2 (5 bases each). V was cut by 5 bases and J by 2 bases, with 12 bases left in between. This CDR3 spans 14 amino acids. The germline V gene encodes CDR1 SSHAT and CDR2 FNYEAQ (reference sequence). CDR3 DNA sequence: TGTGCCAGCAGCGCTCCGGGACCTCAAGAGACCCAGTACTTC. Its protein product is CASSAPGPQETQYF.

This clonotype turned up a few times. The V call is TRBV27, the J call TRBJ1-5; D is perhaps TRBD1 (5 bases). The length of the CDR3 is 16 residues. CDR1 is MNHEY and CDR2 is SMNVEV in the germline V gene (reference sequence). V was trimmed by 8 bases and J by 5 bases, leaving 22 bases between them. Here the CDR3 DNA reads TGTGCCAGCGCCTTGGCCCGGCAGGGTGACTATCAGCCCCAGCATTTT. Translation: CASALARQGDYQPQHF.

In this sample, this clonotype turned up once. The V gene is TRBV5-1, the J gene TRBJ1-1; no reliable D call. CDR3 length: 13 residues. Germline V lookup: CDR1 SGHRS, CDR2 YFSETQ. The V end was cut by 5 bases, the J end by 1 base, with 9 bases between. The CDR3 reads CASRGLWNTEAFF. The DNA for the CDR3 is TGCGCCAGCAGAGGGTTGTGGAACACTGAAGCTTTCTTT.

This chain joins TRBV10-3 and TRBJ1-5; TRBD1 matches 10 bases. This CDR3 comprises 16 residues. After removal of 2 bases from V and 5 bases from J, the junction contained 6 bases not matched to a gene. Germline V gives CDR1 ENHRY, CDR2 SYGVKD. This chain's CDR3 is CAISEGDRGKDQPQHF. The CDR3 DNA sequence: TGTGCCATCAGTGAGGGGGACAGGGGTAAAGATCAGCCCCAGCATTTT.

This clonotype was observed once. This chain links TRBV6-1 with TRBJ2-7; 7 bases agree with TRBD2. This CDR3 is 16 amino acids long. The germline gives CDR1 MNHNS, CDR2 SASEGT. V was clipped by 8 bases and J by 2 bases; unmatched bases: 15. This CDR3 reads CASSNRGGPPPYEQYF. The CDR3 bases are TGTGCCAGCTCCAACCGCGGGGGACCTCCTCCCTACGAGCAGTACTTC.

The V and J genes are TRBV27 and TRBJ2-5; TRBD1 agrees at 7 bases. The junction had 13 bases not matched to a gene; V was cut back by 4 bases and J by 2 bases. This CDR3 has 17 amino acids. Germline V gene data show CDR1 as MNHEY and CDR2 as SMNVEV (reference sequence). As DNA, the CDR3 is TGTGCCAGCAGTTCTATGCTATTAGACAGGGTACAAGAGACCCAGTACTTC. Translating gives CASSSMLLDRVQETQYF.

The CDR3 DNA follows: TGCAGTGCTAGATTCCCGGATACGCAGTATTTT. The encoded protein is CSARFPDTQYF. The V gene is TRBV20-1, the J gene TRBJ2-3; the D is unclear. The CDR3 extends over 11 amino acids. V lost 2 bases and J 6 bases, leaving 6 bases between the germline ends. Germline V gene lookup returns CDR1 DFQATT and CDR2 SNEGSKA (reference sequence).

The chain uses TRBV2 and TRBJ2-7; a possible D gene is TRBD2 (6 bases). The V gene's germline CDR1 is SNHLY and CDR2 FYNNEI. The V and J ends lost 4 bases and 0 bases respectively, with 16 bases between them. CDR3 length: 16 amino acids. The CDR3 loop reads CASSVSGGAGSYEQYF. The CDR3 nucleotides read TGTGCCAGCAGTGTAAGTGGAGGGGCCGGCTCCTACGAGCAGTACTTC.

The CDR3 region has the DNA TGTGCCACCAGCAGAGATTTAGGACAGCCCCAGCATTTT. Its translation: CATSRDLGQPQHF. The chain combines TRBV15 with TRBJ1-5; D ambiguous. Germline values: CDR1 LNHNV, CDR2 YYDKDF (reference sequence). Trimming removed 0 bases from V and 7 bases from J, with 7 bases in between. The CDR3 is made up of 13 amino acids.

As DNA, the CDR3 is TGTGCCAGCAGCCTCCGACAGGGACCCTATGGCTACACCTTC. Its protein is CASSLRQGPYGYTF. The V gene is TRBV11-2, the J gene TRBJ1-2; TRBD1 aligns across 7 bases. V was pared by 5 bases and J by 4 bases, with 7 bases of the junction left unmatched. Germline V CDR1 and CDR2: SGHAT, FQNNGV. There are 14 residues in the CDR3.

The chain employs TRBV7-2 and TRBJ2-7; 7 nucleotides align to TRBD2. With 0 bases clipped from V and 2 bases from J, the junction kept 16 bases outside the gene matches. Germline loops: CDR1 SGHTA, CDR2 FQGNSA. The CDR3 is 19 residues long. The CDR3 coding sequence is TGTGCCAGCAGCTTAGCCCAAAGGAGAGGACTAGACCTAACCTACGAGCAGTACTTC. It codes for CASSLAQRRGLDLTYEQYF.

The chain combines TRBV20-1 with TRBJ2-7; 15 bases align to TRBD2. The CDR3 sequence is 15 residues long. Germline CDR1 DFQATT, CDR2 SNEGSKA (reference sequence). Trimming cost V 5 bases and J 4 bases; bases outside gene matches: 6. CDR3 region: CSAPGTSGRWYEQYF. The DNA for the CDR3 is TGCAGTGCTCCCGGGACTAGCGGGAGGTGGTACGAGCAGTACTTC.

This clonotype occurred once. The rearrangement uses TRBV30 and TRBJ2-1; no clear D gene. Germline-derived CDR1 and CDR2 are GTSNPN and SVGIG (reference sequence). Trimming shortened V by 0 bases and J by 0 bases, and 9 bases separated the two germline ends. The CDR3 extends over 15 amino acids. CDR3 amino acids: CAWSVPASSYNEQFF. The CDR3 coding sequence is TGTGCCTGGAGTGTACCCGCAAGCTCCTACAATGAGCAGTTCTTC. Full variable domain (remainder filled in from reference TRBV30 and TRBJ2-1): SQTIHQWPATLVQPVGSPLSLECTVEGTSNPNLYWYRQAAGRGLQLLFYSVGIGQISSEVPQNLSASRPQDRQFILSSKKLLLSDSGFYLCAWSVPASSYNEQFFGPGTRLTVL.

The rearrangement uses TRBV7-2 and TRBJ2-3; tentatively, D is TRBD2 (6 bases). The CDR3 spans 14 residues. Germline-derived CDR1 and CDR2 are SGHTA and FQGNSA. Trimming cost V 5 bases and J 2 bases, with 11 bases left between them. In DNA, the CDR3 is TGTGCCAGCAGCCCGGGACTTTCCACAGATACGCAGTATTTT. It specifies CASSPGLSTDTQYF.

The chain has TRBV7-9 and TRBJ2-5; 7 bases align to TRBD1. This CDR3 is built from 16 residues. CDR1 and CDR2 from the germline V gene are SEHNR and FQNEAQ (reference sequence). Unmatched junction bases numbered 12, after V lost 5 bases and J lost 3 bases. The CDR3 loop is CASSIRQGPSEETQYF. The CDR3 coding sequence is TGTGCCAGCAGCATCCGACAGGGACCATCCGAAGAGACCCAGTACTTC. The full variable domain, its missing parts supplied by reference TRBV7-9 and TRBJ2-5, is DTGVSQNPRHKITKRGQNVTFRCDPISEHNRLYWYRQTLGQGPEFLTYFQNEAQLEKSRLLSDRFSAERPKGSFSTLEIQRTEQGDSAMYLCASSIRQGPSEETQYFGPGTRLLVL.

This clonotype occurred a few times. Here the CDR3 reads CASSRRGETQYF. The DNA for the CDR3 is TGTGCCAGCAGTCGGAGGGGGGAGACCCAGTACTTC. The J gene is TRBJ2-5, the V gene TRBV7-2; either TRBD1 or TRBD2 may supply D (6 bases each). Trimming shortened V by 6 bases and J by 5 bases, and 10 bases separated the two germline ends. The CDR3 consists of 12 residues. Germline CDR1 and CDR2: SGHTA and FQGNSA.

Written as DNA, the CDR3 is TGTGCCAGCAGCCAAGTCACCGCGGGGGGCGTCTCTGAAGCTTTCTTT. Its translation is CASSQVTAGGVSEAFF. This chain connects TRBV4-2 to TRBJ1-1; weak D call: TRBD1 (6 bases). The CDR3 contains 16 residues. Per the germline V gene, CDR1 is LGHNA and CDR2 is YNFKEQ. V was pared by 1 base and J by 6 bases, with 18 bases between.